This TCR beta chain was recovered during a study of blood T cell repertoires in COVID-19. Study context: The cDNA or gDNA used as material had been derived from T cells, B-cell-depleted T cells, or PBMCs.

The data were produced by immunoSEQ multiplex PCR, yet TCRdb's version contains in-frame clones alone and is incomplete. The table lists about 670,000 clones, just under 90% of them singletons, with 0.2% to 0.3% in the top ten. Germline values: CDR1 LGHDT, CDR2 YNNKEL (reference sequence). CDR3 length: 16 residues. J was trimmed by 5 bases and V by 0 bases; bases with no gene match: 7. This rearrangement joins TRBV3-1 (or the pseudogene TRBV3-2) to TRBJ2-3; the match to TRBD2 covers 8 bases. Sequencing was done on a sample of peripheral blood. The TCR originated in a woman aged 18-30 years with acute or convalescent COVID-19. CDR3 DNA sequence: TGTGCCAGCAGCCAAGATACCGGGGGGGCCGTAGATACGCAGTATTTT. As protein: CASSQDTGGAVDTQYF.